This T cell receptor (beta chain) was recorded in a study of post-analysis software for immune sequencing data. Study results and caveats: When compared against controls, multiple sclerosis patients showed significantly lower normalized Chao1 diversity. TRBV5-6, TRBV5-1 and TRBV20-1 belonged to a set of a handful of TRBV segments that were more frequent in patients than controls.

Between the trimmed V and J ends, which lost 5 bases and 5 bases, there was a span of 19 bases. The CDR3 has 15 amino acids. The germline V gene has CDR1 SGHTA and CDR2 FQGTGA. Sequencing libraries made from TCR beta cDNA carried unique molecular identifiers. The T cell input of about 1 to 10 million gave around 540,000 cDNA molecules. TCRdb reanalysed the PCR reads using MiXCR and keeps one entry per CDR3 protein. Here the sample spans hundreds of thousands of distinct CDR3 sequences, around 53% being singletons. In the case of this clonotype: The antigen remains unidentified.

The chain employs TRBV7-3 and TRBJ2-7, with D possibly being TRBD1 or TRBD2 (5 bases each). Sequenced sample: blood. The sequence was obtained from a girl aged 10 to 17 with multiple sclerosis. The CDR3 nucleotides are TGTGCCAGCAGCGCCGAGTTCGAGGGGAACGACGAGCAGTACTTC. Protein: CASSAEFEGNDEQYF.